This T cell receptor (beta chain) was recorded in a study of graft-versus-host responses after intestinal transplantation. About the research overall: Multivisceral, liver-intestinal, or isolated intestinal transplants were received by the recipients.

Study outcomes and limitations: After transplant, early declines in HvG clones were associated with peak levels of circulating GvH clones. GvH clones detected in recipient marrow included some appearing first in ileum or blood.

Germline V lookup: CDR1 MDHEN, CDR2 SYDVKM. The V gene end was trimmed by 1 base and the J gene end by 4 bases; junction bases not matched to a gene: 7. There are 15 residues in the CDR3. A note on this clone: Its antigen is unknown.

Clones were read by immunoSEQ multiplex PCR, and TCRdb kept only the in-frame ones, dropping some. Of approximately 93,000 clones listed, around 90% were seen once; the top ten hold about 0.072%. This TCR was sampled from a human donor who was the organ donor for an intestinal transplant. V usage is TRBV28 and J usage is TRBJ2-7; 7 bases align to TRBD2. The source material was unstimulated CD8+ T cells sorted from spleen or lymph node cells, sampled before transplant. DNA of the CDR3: TGTGCCAGCAGTTTATACGCGGGAGAGGGGTACGAGCAGTACTTC. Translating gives CASSLYAGEGYEQYF.